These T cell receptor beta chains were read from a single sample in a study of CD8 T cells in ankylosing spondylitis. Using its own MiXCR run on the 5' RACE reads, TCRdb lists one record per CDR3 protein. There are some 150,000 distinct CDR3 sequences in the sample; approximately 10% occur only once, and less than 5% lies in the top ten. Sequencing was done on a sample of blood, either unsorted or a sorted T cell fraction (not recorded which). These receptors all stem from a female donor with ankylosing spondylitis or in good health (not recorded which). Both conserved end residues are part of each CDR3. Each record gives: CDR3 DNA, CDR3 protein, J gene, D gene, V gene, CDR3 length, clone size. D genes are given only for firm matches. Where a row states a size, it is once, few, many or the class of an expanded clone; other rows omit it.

DNA: TGTGCCAGCAGTGAGGGGCCGGGACCTAACTATGGCTACACCTTC
CDR3: CASSEGPGPNYGYTF
J: TRBJ1-2
D: -
V: TRBV2
length: 15
size: many

DNA: TGTGCCACCAGTTCGATGGGCGGGGTGGAGCAGTTCTTC
CDR3: CATSSMGGVEQFF
J: TRBJ2-1
D: -
V: TRBV24-1
length: 13
size: many

DNA: TGCGCCAGCAGCCCACCGGGACTAGGGGTTGGAGAGCAGTACTTC
CDR3: CASSPPGLGVGEQYF
J: TRBJ2-7
D: TRBD2
V: TRBV5-1
length: 15
size: many

DNA: TGTGCAAGTCGCCCCCCCTACTTGGTCGACCAGCCCCAGCATTTT
CDR3: CASRPPYLVDQPQHF
J: TRBJ1-5
D: -
V: TRBV12-2
length: 15
size: -

DNA: TGTGCCAGCAGTCGGACAGGGACCCTAGGAAGGGAGACCCAGTACTTC
CDR3: CASSRTGTLGRETQYF
J: TRBJ2-5
D: TRBD1
V: TRBV6-1
length: 16
size: many

DNA: TGCAGCGTTGGACAGGGACGGAATCAGCCCCAGCATTTT
CDR3: CSVGQGRNQPQHF
J: TRBJ1-5
D: TRBD1
V: TRBV29-1
length: 13
size: many

DNA: TGCGCCAGCAGCGAGGCAAACCCCAAGACCCAGTACTTC
CDR3: CASSEANPKTQYF
J: TRBJ2-5
D: -
V: TRBV5-1
length: 13
size: many

DNA: TGTGCCAGCAGTACCCTAGTGACTAGCGGGAGCAATGAGCAGTTCTTC
CDR3: CASSTLVTSGSNEQFF
J: TRBJ2-1
D: TRBD2
V: TRBV12-3/TRBV12-4
length: 16
size: many

DNA: TGCGCCAGCAGCCCGACTAGCGGCATTCGAGTCGGGGAGCTGTTTTTT
CDR3: CASSPTSGIRVGELFF
J: TRBJ2-2
D: TRBD2
V: TRBV5-1
length: 16
size: many

DNA: TGTGCCAGCAGTGCAACACTGGATAGCAATCAGCCCCAGCATTTT
CDR3: CASSATLDSNQPQHF
J: TRBJ1-5
D: -
V: TRBV2
length: 15
size: many

DNA: TGTGCCAGCAGCATTCACGGAGGCTATGGCTACACCTTC
CDR3: CASSIHGGYGYTF
J: TRBJ1-2
D: -
V: TRBV7-9
length: 13
size: many

DNA: TGCGCCAGCAGCCGCGGGCCGACAGGGAACACTGAAGCTTTCTTT
CDR3: CASSRGPTGNTEAFF
J: TRBJ1-1
D: -
V: TRBV4-1
length: 15
size: few

DNA: TGTGCCAGCAGCTGGCTAGCGGGGGGGAATGAGCAGTTCTTC
CDR3: CASSWLAGGNEQFF
J: TRBJ2-1
D: TRBD2
V: TRBV7-2
length: 14
size: few

DNA: TGTGCCAGTAGCTACGGAGCGACTAGCGGGGGCAATCAAGAGACCCAGTACTTC
CDR3: CASSYGATSGGNQETQYF
J: TRBJ2-5
D: TRBD2
V: TRBV19
length: 18
size: -

DNA: TGCAGTGCTAGAACAGCAGATACGCAGTATTTT
CDR3: CSARTADTQYF
J: TRBJ2-3
D: -
V: TRBV20-1
length: 11
size: -

DNA: TGCGCCAGCAGCTTTAGCGGGGTGAGGGATACGCAGTATTTT
CDR3: CASSFSGVRDTQYF
J: TRBJ2-3
D: TRBD2
V: TRBV5-1
length: 14
size: many

DNA: TGCGCCAGCAGCTTGGGGCGCGGGGGGATTTACAATGAGCAGTTCTTC
CDR3: CASSLGRGGIYNEQFF
J: TRBJ2-1
D: TRBD2
V: TRBV5-1
length: 16
size: many

DNA: TGTGCCAGCATACCTACAGGGAGCTCCTACAATGAGCAGTTCTTC
CDR3: CASIPTGSSYNEQFF
J: TRBJ2-1
D: -
V: TRBV7-9
length: 15
size: many

DNA: TGTGCCAGCAGCTCACAACCCGGGACAGGGCACCTAGAGACCCAGTACTTC
CDR3: CASSSQPGTGHLETQYF
J: TRBJ2-5
D: TRBD1
V: TRBV7-6
length: 17
size: few

DNA: TGTGCCAGCTCACCAAGACAGATCAATCAGCCCCAGCATTTT
CDR3: CASSPRQINQPQHF
J: TRBJ1-5
D: -
V: TRBV18
length: 14
size: many

DNA: TGTGCAAGTCGCTTCCGGGACTTGTCTCATGAGCAGTTCTTC
CDR3: CASRFRDLSHEQFF
J: TRBJ2-1
D: -
V: TRBV12-2
length: 14
size: many

DNA: TGCGCCAGCAGTGGGGACCGGTCGTACAATGAGCAGTTCTTC
CDR3: CASSGDRSYNEQFF
J: TRBJ2-1
D: -
V: TRBV5-1
length: 14
size: many

DNA: TGTGCCAGCAGCGATCGGGGGAACACTGAAGCTTTCTTT
CDR3: CASSDRGNTEAFF
J: TRBJ1-1
D: -
V: TRBV7-3
length: 13
size: -

DNA: TGTGCCAGCAGCTTGACAGGGCTTCCCATCAATCAGCCCCAGCATTTT
CDR3: CASSLTGLPINQPQHF
J: TRBJ1-5
D: TRBD1
V: TRBV7-8
length: 16
size: many

DNA: TGTGCCAGCGGCGCCAATTTGAACACTGAAGCTTTCTTT
CDR3: CASGANLNTEAFF
J: TRBJ1-1
D: -
V: TRBV7-7
length: 13
size: -

DNA: TGTGCCAGCAGTGAAGGGACAAGAAGAAGCAATCAGCCCCAGCATTTT
CDR3: CASSEGTRRSNQPQHF
J: TRBJ1-5
D: -
V: TRBV6-1
length: 16
size: many

DNA: TGTGCCAGCAGTTTGGACAGAGTGCGGGAGCAGTACTTC
CDR3: CASSLDRVREQYF
J: TRBJ2-7
D: -
V: TRBV28
length: 13
size: many

DNA: TGTGCCAGCAGTTTATTGGACTTAGGCTCTGGAAACACCATATATTTT
CDR3: CASSLLDLGSGNTIYF
J: TRBJ1-3
D: -
V: TRBV12-3/TRBV12-4
length: 16
size: many

DNA: TGTGCCAGCAGCCCTCGGACAGGGAACACCGGGGAGCTGTTTTTT
CDR3: CASSPRTGNTGELFF
J: TRBJ2-2
D: TRBD1
V: TRBV7-2
length: 15
size: -

DNA: TGCAGTGCTTTCAGCAGAGCGTTGAGCTCCTACAATGAGCAGTTCTTC
CDR3: CSAFSRALSSYNEQFF
J: TRBJ2-1
D: -
V: TRBV20-1
length: 16
size: many

DNA: TGCAGTGCTAGAGATTTTGGCCTAGAGACCCAGTACTTC
CDR3: CSARDFGLETQYF
J: TRBJ2-5
D: -
V: TRBV20-1
length: 13
size: many

DNA: TGCGCCAGCAGCGGCGGCGGGCTTGGGGAGACCCAGTACTTC
CDR3: CASSGGGLGETQYF
J: TRBJ2-5
D: -
V: TRBV5-1
length: 14
size: few

DNA: TGCGCCAGCAGCTTGGAGAATGAGCAGTTCTTC
CDR3: CASSLENEQFF
J: TRBJ2-1
D: -
V: TRBV5-1
length: 11
size: many

DNA: TGTGCCAGCAGCTTTCCCGGGGGTTTCTGGGAGCAGTACTTC
CDR3: CASSFPGGFWEQYF
J: TRBJ2-7
D: -
V: TRBV7-2
length: 14
size: many

DNA: TGTGCCAGCAGTTATTCCCGAGTACAGAATGAGCAGTTCTTC
CDR3: CASSYSRVQNEQFF
J: TRBJ2-1
D: -
V: TRBV6-9
length: 14
size: many

DNA: TGTGCCAGCAGCTTAGGGCCACTAGCGGGGGGGCAGTATTTT
CDR3: CASSLGPLAGGQYF
J: TRBJ2-3
D: TRBD2
V: TRBV11-2
length: 14
size: -

DNA: TGCGCCAGCATAGATACGCAGTATTTT
CDR3: CASIDTQYF
J: TRBJ2-3
D: -
V: TRBV5-1
length: 9
size: many

DNA: TGCGCCAGCAGCTTACAGGGTCTGCCTAATGAAAAACTGTTTTTT
CDR3: CASSLQGLPNEKLFF
J: TRBJ1-4
D: -
V: TRBV5-1
length: 15
size: many

DNA: TGTGCCAGCAGCTCCCCTATAGGGGCTACTTCACCCCTCCACTTT
CDR3: CASSSPIGATSPLHF
J: TRBJ1-6
D: -
V: TRBV28
length: 15
size: many

DNA: TGTGCCAGCAGTTTGACAGGGGGGGTGGTACATGAGCAGTTCTTC
CDR3: CASSLTGGVVHEQFF
J: TRBJ2-1
D: TRBD1
V: TRBV12-3/TRBV12-4
length: 15
size: many